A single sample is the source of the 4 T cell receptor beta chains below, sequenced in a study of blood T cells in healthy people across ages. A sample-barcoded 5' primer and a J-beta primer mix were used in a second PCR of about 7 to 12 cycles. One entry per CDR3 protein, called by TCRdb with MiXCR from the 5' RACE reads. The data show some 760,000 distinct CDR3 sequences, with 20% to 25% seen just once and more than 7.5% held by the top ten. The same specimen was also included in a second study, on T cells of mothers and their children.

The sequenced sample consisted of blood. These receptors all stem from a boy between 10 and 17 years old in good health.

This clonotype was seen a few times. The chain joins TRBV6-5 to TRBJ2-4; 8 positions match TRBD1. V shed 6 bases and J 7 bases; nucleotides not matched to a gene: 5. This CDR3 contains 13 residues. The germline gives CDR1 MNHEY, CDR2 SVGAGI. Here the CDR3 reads CASSKGDRNIQYF. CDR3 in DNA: TGTGCCAGCAGCAAGGGGGACAGGAACATTCAGTACTTC.

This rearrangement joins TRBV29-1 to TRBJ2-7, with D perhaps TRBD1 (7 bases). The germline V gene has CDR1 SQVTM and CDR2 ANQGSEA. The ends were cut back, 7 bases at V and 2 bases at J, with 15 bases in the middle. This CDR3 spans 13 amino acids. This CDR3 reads CSAGGQPTYEQYF. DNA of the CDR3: TGCAGCGCCGGGGGACAGCCAACCTACGAGCAGTACTTC.

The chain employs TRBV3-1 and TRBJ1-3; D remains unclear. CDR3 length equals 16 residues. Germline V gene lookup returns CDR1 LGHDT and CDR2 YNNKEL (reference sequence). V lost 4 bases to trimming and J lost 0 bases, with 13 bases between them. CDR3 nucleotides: TGTGCCAGCAGCCCTTTTCAAGCTACCTCTGGAAACACCATATATTTT. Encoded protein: CASSPFQATSGNTIYF.

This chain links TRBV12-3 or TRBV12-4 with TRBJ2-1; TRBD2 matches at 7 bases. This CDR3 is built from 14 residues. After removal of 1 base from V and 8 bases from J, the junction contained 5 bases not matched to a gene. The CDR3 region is CASSLDWGGDEQFF. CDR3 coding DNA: TGTGCCAGCAGTTTAGATTGGGGGGGTGATGAGCAGTTCTTC.